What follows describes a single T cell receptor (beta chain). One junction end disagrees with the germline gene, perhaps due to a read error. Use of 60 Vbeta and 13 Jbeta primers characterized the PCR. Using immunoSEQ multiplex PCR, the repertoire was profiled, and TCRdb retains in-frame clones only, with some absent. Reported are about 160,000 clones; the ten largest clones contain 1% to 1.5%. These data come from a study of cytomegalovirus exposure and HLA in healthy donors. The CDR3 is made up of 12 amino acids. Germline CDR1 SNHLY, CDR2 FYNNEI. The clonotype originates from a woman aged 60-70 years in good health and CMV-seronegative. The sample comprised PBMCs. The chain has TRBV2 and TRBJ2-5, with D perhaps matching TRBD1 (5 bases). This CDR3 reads CASSDSQGTQYF. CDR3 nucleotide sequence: TGTGCCAGCAGCGACAGCCAAGGGACCCAGTACTTC.